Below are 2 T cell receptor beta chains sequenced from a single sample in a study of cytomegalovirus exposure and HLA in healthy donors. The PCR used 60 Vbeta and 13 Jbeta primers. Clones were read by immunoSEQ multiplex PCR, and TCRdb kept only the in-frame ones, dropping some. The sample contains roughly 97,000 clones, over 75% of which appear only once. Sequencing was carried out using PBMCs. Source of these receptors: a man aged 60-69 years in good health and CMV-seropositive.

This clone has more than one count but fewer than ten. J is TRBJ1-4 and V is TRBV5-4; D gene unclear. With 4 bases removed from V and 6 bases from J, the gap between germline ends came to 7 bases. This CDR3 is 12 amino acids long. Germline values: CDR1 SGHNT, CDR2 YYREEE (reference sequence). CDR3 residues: CASSRPHEKLFF. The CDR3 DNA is TGTGCCAGCAGCCGTCCCCATGAAAAACTGTTTTTT.

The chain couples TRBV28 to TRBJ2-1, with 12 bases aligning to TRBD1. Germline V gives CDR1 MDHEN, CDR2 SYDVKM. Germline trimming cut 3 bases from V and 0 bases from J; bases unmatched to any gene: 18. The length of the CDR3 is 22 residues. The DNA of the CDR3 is TGTGCCAGCAGTTTCGGGACAGGGGGCGAGGTGGGACTGCAAAGCTCCTACAATGAGCAGTTCTTC. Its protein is CASSFGTGGEVGLQSSYNEQFF.